Here is one T cell receptor (beta chain) with its context. Its matching antigen is unknown. The sample comes from a study of T-cell memory formation after mild COVID-19. The V gene's germline CDR1 is LNHDA and CDR2 SQIVND (reference sequence). This CDR3 contains 15 residues. Trimming cost V 6 bases and J 4 bases; bases outside gene matches: 7. Broader study findings: Contracting clones, day 15 to 85, had balanced CD4/CD8, and later expanders favored CD4+. Whether day 37 second-wave clones are SARS-CoV-2-specific was not confirmed.

Using constant-segment primers, 5'RACE produced TCR alpha and TCR beta cDNA libraries carrying sample barcodes and UMIs. MiXCR, applied by TCRdb to the 5' RACE reads, yields one record per CDR3 protein. The sample comprises approximately 350,000 distinct CDR3 sequences, 25% to 30% of which are singletons, and 13% rests with the top ten. The chain couples TRBV19 to TRBJ1-5; TRBD1 matches 9 bases. What was sequenced was PBMCs or a T cell subset sorted from them (not recorded which). The clonotype originates from an adult woman who had mild COVID-19 (a few samples of this study predate the infection). Cell type and time point are not known. CDR3 sequence reads: CASSPDRGKNQPQHF. The CDR3 DNA is TGTGCCAGTAGCCCGGACAGGGGAAAAAATCAGCCCCAGCATTTT.